This T cell receptor beta chain comes out of a study of post-analysis software for immune sequencing data. About the study: Both relapsing-remitting and secondary progressive multiple sclerosis featured among the disease courses, as did progressive-relapsing multiple sclerosis.

cDNA libraries of TCR beta carried unique molecular identifiers. When 1 to 10 million T cells were used, they gave some 520,000 cDNA molecules. TCRdb reprocessed the PCR reads via MiXCR and lists one record per CDR3 protein. The sample contains approximately 250,000 distinct CDR3 sequences, about 40% of which appear only once. The study, taken as a whole, reports: Significantly lower normalized Chao1 diversity was seen in multiple sclerosis patients than in controls.

The sample holds many counts of this clonotype. Its antigen is not identified. Sequencing was performed on blood. This receptor was obtained from a girl aged 5-17 years with multiple sclerosis.

CDR3 nucleotides: TGTGCCAGCAGCTTAGACAGGGGATCCTACAATGAGCAGTTCTTC. Protein sequence: CASSLDRGSYNEQFF. The rearrangement uses TRBV7-9 and TRBJ2-1, with 7 bases fitting TRBD1. CDR3 length equals 15 residues. V shed 1 base, J shed 1 base, and the junction held 1 base outside the gene matches. Germline V lookup: CDR1 SEHNR, CDR2 FQNEAQ (reference sequence).